The 21 T cell receptor beta chains in this list originate from one sample, sequenced in a study of beta chain features in type 1 diabetes. Findings and limits, study-wide: Type 1 diabetes patients showed a moderate but significant shortening of TCRB CDR3s in all four CD4+ subsets.

No cognate antigen is known for these TCRs. Every isolated RNA sample was fully reverse transcribed, so sequencing captured expressed TCRB transcripts. TCRdb's table, derived via immunoSEQ multiplex PCR, lists solely in-frame clones and lacks some. The repertoire holds hundreds of thousands of clones, with 13% as singletons. Sequencing used naive CD4+ T cells from blood. These TCRs come from a man between 18 and 35 years old with type 1 diabetes.

CDR3 loop: CASTTDSSNQPQHF. The CDR3 nucleotides read TGTGCCAGTACAACCGACTCTAGCAATCAGCCCCAGCATTTT. The J gene is TRBJ1-5, the V gene TRBV2; the D is unclear. CDR1 is SNHLY, CDR2 FYNNEI, per germline. V lost 9 bases and J lost 0, with 12 bases in between. The CDR3 consists of 14 residues.

This sequence joins TRBV25-1 and TRBJ2-5; D call uncertain. The CDR3 runs to 13 residues. V lost 6 bases and J 0 bases, leaving 8 bases between the germline ends. Germline V gene data show CDR1 as MGHDK and CDR2 as SYGVNS. CDR3 DNA: TGTGCCAGCAGGAGACATAACCAAGAGACCCAGTACTTC. As protein: CASRRHNQETQYF.

The rearrangement joins TRBV30 to TRBJ1-3; D is uncertain. Per the germline V gene, CDR1 is GTSNPN and CDR2 is SVGIG (reference sequence). V gave up 6 bases and J gave up 3 bases, with 15 bases separating them. This CDR3 has 14 residues. In DNA, the CDR3 is TGTGCCTGCCAATCGGGAGGTGGTGGAAACACCATATATTTT. Amino acids: CACQSGGGGNTIYF.

This clone was seen once. The chain is built from TRBV6-5 and TRBJ1-1; tentatively, D is TRBD1 (5 bases). Trimming pared 0 bases from V and 3 bases from J, leaving 11 bases between. This CDR3 has 15 residues. Germline-derived CDR1 and CDR2 are MNHEY and SVGAGI. The CDR3 nucleotides read TGTGCCAGCAGTTACTCGGCCAGGGAGGACACTGAAGCTTTCTTT. Protein: CASSYSAREDTEAFF.

V gene TRBV30 combines with J gene TRBJ2-1; TRBD1 might be the D (5 bases). The V gene's germline CDR1 is GTSNPN and CDR2 SVGIG (reference sequence). The CDR3 spans 13 residues. Trimming took 1 base from V and 2 from J, leaving 6 bases between them. DNA of the CDR3: TGTGCCTGGAGTGCAGGGCCCTACAATGAGCAGTTCTTC. This codes for CAWSAGPYNEQFF. Based on the CDR3 plus reference TRBV30 and TRBJ2-1, the full variable domain is SQTIHQWPATLVQPVGSPLSLECTVEGTSNPNLYWYRQAAGRGLQLLFYSVGIGQISSEVPQNLSASRPQDRQFILSSKKLLLSDSGFYLCAWSAGPYNEQFFGPGTRLTVL.

The chain is built from TRBV7-6 and TRBJ2-1; D may be TRBD1 or TRBD2 (6 bases each). CDR1 SGHVS and CDR2 FNYEAQ come from the germline V gene. Trimming shortened V by 5 bases and J by 5 bases, and 16 bases separated the two germline ends. This CDR3 is 15 amino acids long. This CDR3 reads CASSGVGGPNNEQFF. The CDR3 DNA follows: TGTGCCAGCAGCGGCGTGGGGGGCCCGAACAATGAGCAGTTCTTC.

The chain joins TRBV9 to TRBJ2-3, with D possibly being TRBD1 (5 bases). V lost 4 bases and J 6 bases, leaving 12 bases between the germline ends. From germline, CDR1 is SGDLS and CDR2 YYNGEE. The CDR3 has 13 amino acids. CDR3 sequence (DNA): TGTGCCAGCAGCTCCCAGACAGAGGATACGCAGTATTTT. Encoded protein: CASSSQTEDTQYF.

This clone was observed a few times. The V and J genes are TRBV10-2 and TRBJ2-1, with TRBD2 matching over 8 bases. The CDR3 contains 16 residues. Trimming cost V 3 bases and J 9 bases; bases outside gene matches: 13. CDR1 and CDR2 (germline): WSHSY, SAAADI. The CDR3 DNA follows: TGCGCCAGCAGTGATCCGGGGACTAGTGTAAGGGGTGAGCAGTTCTTC. Protein sequence: CASSDPGTSVRGEQFF.

This clone was picked up one time. This rearrangement joins TRBV5-4 to TRBJ1-2; D unclear. The CDR3 is 15 amino acids. The V end was cut by 0 bases, the J end by 7 bases, with 16 bases between. Germline V gives CDR1 SGHNT, CDR2 YYREEE (reference sequence). The DNA of the CDR3 is TGTGCCAGCAGCTTGGATCCAGGTAAACCCGCTGGCTACACCTTC. Encoded protein: CASSLDPGKPAGYTF.

This sequence joins TRBV27 and TRBJ1-1; no definite D call. From germline, CDR1 is MNHEY and CDR2 SMNVEV (reference sequence). V lost 3 bases and J 1 base, leaving 9 bases between the germline ends. CDR3 length: 14 residues. The CDR3 DNA sequence: TGTGCCAGCAGTTTTGGTCAGTCGAACACTGAAGCTTTCTTT. It translates to CASSFGQSNTEAFF.

This clone showed up just a few times. V gene TRBV4-2 combines with J gene TRBJ2-1; the match to TRBD1 covers 9 bases. Germline CDR1 and CDR2: LGHNA and YNFKEQ. The CDR3 has 15 residues. With 0 bases clipped from V and 9 bases from J, the junction kept 6 bases outside the gene matches. This CDR3 is CASSQEAVGQGEQFF. The CDR3 nucleotides are TGTGCCAGCAGCCAAGAGGCCGTGGGACAGGGTGAGCAGTTCTTC.

The chain has TRBV7-9 and TRBJ2-7; D gene unclear. The V and J ends lost 4 bases and 1 base respectively, with 8 bases between them. The CDR3 contains 13 residues. Per the germline V gene, CDR1 is SEHNR and CDR2 is FQNEAQ (reference sequence). The CDR3 DNA is TGTGCCAGCAGCTCCGACGGATCCTACGAGCAGTACTTC. Translating it yields CASSSDGSYEQYF. Full variable domain (remainder filled in from reference TRBV7-9 and TRBJ2-7): DTGVSQNPRHKITKRGQNVTFRCDPISEHNRLYWYRQTLGQGPEFLTYFQNEAQLEKSRLLSDRFSAERPKGSFSTLEIQRTEQGDSAMYLCASSSDGSYEQYFGPGTRLTVT.

V is TRBV25-1 and J is TRBJ2-5; D is possibly TRBD1 (6 bases). Germline CDR1 is MGHDK and CDR2 is SYGVNS. The CDR3 covers 13 residues. The V gene lost 7 bases and the J gene lost 7 bases, with 16 bases spanning the gap. CDR3 bases: TGTGCCAGCACCCAGGCGGCCAGGGGGACCCAGTACTTC. Encoded protein: CASTQAARGTQYF.

CDR3 residues: CAWRWGIGYEQYF. CDR3 in DNA: TGTGCCTGGAGGTGGGGGATTGGATACGAGCAGTACTTC. V usage is TRBV30 and J usage is TRBJ2-7; D possibly matches TRBD1 or TRBD2 (5 bases each). CDR3 length: 13 amino acids. V was pared by 3 bases and J by 4 bases, with 13 bases between. Germline lookup yields CDR1 GTSNPN and CDR2 SVGIG (reference sequence).

In its sample, this clone was seen a few times. This sequence joins TRBV6-6 and TRBJ2-5, with TRBD1 matching 10 bases. The trim removed 2 bases at V and 3 bases at J, leaving 6 bases unmatched. Germline V gene sequence: CDR1 MNHNY, CDR2 SVGAGI (reference sequence). CDR3 length equals 16 residues. The CDR3 sequence is CASSYRGTGVEETQYF. Written as DNA, the CDR3 is TGTGCCAGCAGTTACCGTGGGACAGGGGTAGAAGAGACCCAGTACTTC.

As for this clone: Other DNA sequences in the same sample also yield this CDR3. The rearrangement links TRBV18 to TRBJ2-7; no reliable D call. V dropped 6 bases and J dropped 4 bases, with 7 bases sitting between them. The CDR3 spans 11 residues. Per germline, CDR1 KGHSH and CDR2 LQKENI. The DNA for the CDR3 is TGTGCCAGCTCTGGGGTATACGAGCAGTACTTC. Its protein product is CASSGVYEQYF.

The chain employs TRBV7-2 and TRBJ1-1; D is unclear. The CDR3 extends over 13 amino acids. Trimming took off 5 bases at V and 1 base at J, with 8 bases between the two ends. CDR1 is SGHTA, CDR2 FQGNSA, per germline. CDR3 DNA: TGTGCCAGCAGCAAGCGGGAGAACACTGAAGCTTTCTTT. Translation: CASSKRENTEAFF.

This clone has just a few counts. The chain joins TRBV5-1 to TRBJ2-5; 10 bases are shared with TRBD1. The CDR3 spans 15 residues. CDR1 is SGHRS and CDR2 is YFSETQ in the germline V gene. Trimming took 4 bases from V and 2 from J; bases not matched to a gene: 5. CDR3 residues: CASSRTGQGQETQYF. CDR3 DNA: TGCGCCAGCAGCCGGACGGGACAGGGGCAAGAGACCCAGTACTTC.

This clone appeared a few times. The identical CDR3 is also encoded by other nucleotide sequences in the sample. The V gene is TRBV30, the J gene TRBJ1-5, with 8 bases aligning to TRBD1. The J segment lost 5 bases and the V segment lost 1 base, leaving 1 base of the junction unmatched. Germline CDR1 and CDR2: GTSNPN and SVGIG (reference sequence). This CDR3 contains 13 residues. Here the CDR3 reads CAWSEQGDQPQHF. The CDR3 DNA reads as TGTGCCTGGAGTGAACAGGGGGATCAGCCCCAGCATTTT.

This chain connects TRBV28 to TRBJ2-5, with D uncertain. Trimming stripped 6 bases from V and 2 bases from J, with 13 bases between. CDR1 is MDHEN and CDR2 is SYDVKM in the germline V gene. The CDR3 totals 14 residues. CDR3 in amino acids: CASSSSNAQETQYF. Written as DNA, the CDR3 is TGTGCCAGCAGCTCCTCAAACGCTCAAGAGACCCAGTACTTC.

J is TRBJ1-2 and V is TRBV6-5; 9 bases match TRBD1. This CDR3 has 15 amino acids. Germline V gives CDR1 MNHEY, CDR2 SVGAGI. The junction had 7 bases not matched to a gene; V was cut back by 2 bases and J by 6 bases. In nucleotides, the CDR3 is TGTGCCAGCAGTTACCAGGGGACAGGGCAAAATGGCTACACCTTC. This encodes CASSYQGTGQNGYTF.